The present T cell receptor beta chain was sequenced within a study of T cell repertoires in cytomegalovirus infection. Study outcomes and limitations: HLA-C-restricted CMV-specific TCR beta clonotypes prevailed in the ex vivo response.

The CDR3 contains 14 residues. V was cut by 10 bases and J by 7 bases, with 22 bases left in between. Using its own MiXCR run on the reads, TCRdb lists one record per CDR3 protein. The sample records hundreds of thousands of distinct CDR3 sequences, around 29% being singletons. Comment on this clonotype: No antigen is known for it.

The TCR sequence derives from a human donor in good health (CMV status not recorded). Some clones in this sample may be carry-over from other donors' samples. The specimen comprised cultured CD8+ T cells from PBMCs, sampled from culture after CMV antigen stimulation. The chain uses TRBV23-1 and TRBJ2-5, with D possibly TRBD1 on 5 matching bases. TRBV23-1 is classed as an ORF, of uncertain function. CDR3 amino acids: CAIQTAPPGWTQYF. CDR3 DNA: TGCGCCATCCAGACAGCGCCGCCCGGCTGGACCCAGTACTTC.